There are many counts of the clone carrying this TCR beta chain. The CDR3 has 14 amino acids. CDR1 is LNHNV, CDR2 YYDKDF, per germline (reference sequence). Trimming at V came to 10 bases and at J to 6 bases, leaving 11 bases not matched to a gene. This record comes from a study of blood T cells in healthy people across ages. With a J-beta primer mix and a sample-barcoded 5' primer, a second PCR ran roughly 6 to 12 cycles. TCRdb reanalysed the 5' RACE reads using MiXCR and keeps one entry per CDR3 protein. This table holds 650,000 to 800,000 distinct CDR3 sequences, over 40% found once. The receptor was isolated from an elderly woman in good health. The sequenced sample was blood. The chain links TRBV15 to TRBJ2-4, with 8 bases fitting TRBD2. CDR3 bases: TGTGCCAAAAAAAACGGGGGGGACTCAAACATTCAGTACTTC. Translated: CAKKNGGDSNIQYF.